The 23 T cell receptor beta chains in this list originate from one sample, sequenced in a study of human T cells and chemical hapten exposure. Noted time point: patch test 1, 2 weeks after DPC sensitization. Treatment of the sample: therapeutic diphenylcyclopropenone sensitization with weekly scalp DPC. TCRdb fed the RACE reads into MiXCR, producing one record per CDR3 protein. The repertoire consists of nearly 350,000 distinct CDR3 sequences, with around 6.9% occurring once and the leading ten covering more than 7%. Specimen: whole blood, collected in connection with sensitization to the hapten diphenylcyclopropenone (DPC). Receptors originate from a woman between 18 and 30 years old with alopecia areata. Some clones in this sample may be carry-over from other donors' samples.

This clonotype was counted a single time. This chain connects TRBV4-3 to TRBJ2-1; 8 bases match TRBD2. Germline CDR1 LGHNA, CDR2 YSLEER. V was pared by 1 base and J by 5 bases, with 4 bases of the junction left unmatched. This CDR3 comprises 15 residues. The chain's CDR3 is CASSQGSGGHNEQFF. The CDR3, as DNA: TGCGCCAGCAGCCAAGGGTCGGGGGGGCACAATGAGCAGTTCTTC.

This clonotype was observed a handful of times. The chain combines TRBV7-9 with TRBJ1-3; D is ambiguous. Trimming left V 6 bases short and J 0 bases short, with 9 bases between. Germline V gene sequence: CDR1 SEHNR, CDR2 FQNEAQ (reference sequence). The CDR3 is 14 amino acids. CDR3 coding DNA: TGTGCCAGCAGTCGTCCGTTCTCTGGAAACACCATATATTTT. It specifies CASSRPFSGNTIYF.

This clonotype was detected only a few times. The gene calls are TRBV12-3 or TRBV12-4 and TRBJ2-7, with 7 bases that match TRBD1. CDR3 length: 14 residues. V was clipped by 8 bases and J by 3 bases; unmatched bases: 10. In nucleotides, the CDR3 is TGTGCCAGCCGAGAGACAGGGTCCAGCTACGAGCAGTACTTC. This codes for CASRETGSSYEQYF.

This clonotype was detected many times. The rearrangement links TRBV5-5 to TRBJ2-3; no firm D call. The CDR3 consists of 13 residues. The germline V gene encodes CDR1 SGHKS and CDR2 YYEKEE (reference sequence). V gave up 0 bases and J gave up 6 bases, with 8 bases separating them. CDR3: CASSLGEMDTQYF. The CDR3 DNA reads as TGTGCCAGCAGCTTGGGGGAAATGGATACGCAGTATTTT.

This clonotype occurred many times. The J gene is TRBJ2-1, the V gene TRBV20-1, with a weak D call TRBD2 (7 bases). Germline CDR1 is DFQATT and CDR2 is SNEGSKA (reference sequence). The ends were cut back, 6 bases at V and 7 bases at J, with 25 bases in the middle. CDR3 length: 16 amino acids. Here the CDR3 reads CSAAPLGGARWNEQFF. For the CDR3, the DNA is TGCAGTGCCGCTCCGTTGGGGGGGGCTAGGTGGAATGAGCAGTTCTTC.

This sequence joins TRBV6-6 and TRBJ1-4; TRBD1 matches 10 bases. Germline values: CDR1 MNHNY, CDR2 SVGAGI (reference sequence). This CDR3 is 15 amino acids long. V lost 5 bases to trimming and J lost 7 bases; unmatched junction nucleotides: 7. The CDR3 sequence is CASSLRQGASEKLFF. CDR3 nucleotides: TGTGCCAGCAGTCTACGACAGGGGGCGAGTGAAAAACTGTTTTTT.

This clonotype has at least ten counts. V is TRBV12-3 or TRBV12-4 and J is TRBJ2-1, with a tentative D call TRBD2 (5 bases). V was trimmed by 2 bases and J by 7 bases, leaving 12 bases between them. The CDR3 has 14 residues. Here the CDR3 reads CASSLSGRANEQFF. The CDR3 bases are TGTGCCAGCAGTTTATCGGGAAGGGCAAATGAGCAGTTCTTC.

This clonotype occurred many times. The chain joins TRBV4-1 to TRBJ2-7, with a possible D match to TRBD2 (6 bases). The CDR3 has 14 amino acids. Trimming removed 1 base at V and 7 bases at J, with 14 bases between. Germline CDR1 reads MGHRA; CDR2 reads YSYEKL. Here the CDR3 reads CASSQVGGLREQYF. CDR3 sequence (DNA): TGCGCCAGCAGCCAAGTTGGGGGGTTGAGGGAGCAGTACTTC.

This clonotype was seen a few times. This rearrangement joins TRBV5-1 to TRBJ1-2; tentative D call: TRBD1 (6 bases). The V end lost 4 bases, the J end lost 6 bases, and 13 bases lay between the germline ends. The CDR3 is 13 residues long. Germline CDR1 reads SGHRS; CDR2 reads YFSETQ. Here the CDR3 DNA reads TGCGCCAGCAGCCCGGGCGAGGGGGATGGCTACACCTTC. This sequence encodes CASSPGEGDGYTF.

The chain is built from TRBV18 and TRBJ1-5; a weak D match, TRBD1 (5 bases). The V gene's germline CDR1 is KGHSH and CDR2 LQKENI. Trimming took 5 bases from V and 5 from J, leaving 22 bases between them. The CDR3 extends over 17 amino acids. The CDR3 region has the DNA TGTGCCAGCTCAGCCACACTAGGTCAAGGGGCGGATCAGCCCCAGCATTTT. Translated: CASSATLGQGADQPQHF.

CDR3 region: CASSFVDSSGYTF. The CDR3 nucleotides read TGTGCCAGCAGCTTTGTAGACTCTTCTGGCTACACCTTC. The chain is built from TRBV11-1 and TRBJ1-2; D unresolved. Germline CDR1 SGHAT, CDR2 FQDESV (reference sequence). This CDR3 spans 13 amino acids. The V and J ends lost 3 bases and 7 bases respectively, with 12 bases between them.

This clonotype was seen a handful of times. The V call is TRBV20-1, the J call TRBJ1-1, with 9 bases fitting TRBD1. This CDR3 comprises 14 residues. Germline V gives CDR1 DFQATT, CDR2 SNEGSKA (reference sequence). The V gene end was trimmed by 6 bases and the J gene end by 7 bases; junction bases not matched to a gene: 12. CDR3 loop: CSASRDRAFGEAFF. In DNA form, the CDR3 reads TGCAGTGCCAGCAGGGACAGGGCCTTTGGTGAAGCTTTCTTT.

The chain links TRBV24-1 to TRBJ1-5; the D is unclear. The V end was cut by 7 bases, the J end by 6 bases, with 12 bases between. Germline values: CDR1 KGHDR, CDR2 SFDVKD. The CDR3 extends over 13 amino acids. CDR3: CATSPTGGQPQHF. CDR3 coding DNA: TGTGCCACCAGCCCCACCGGAGGTCAGCCCCAGCATTTT.

The chain combines TRBV25-1 with TRBJ1-2, with D maybe TRBD1 (5 bases). Germline loops: CDR1 MGHDK, CDR2 SYGVNS. The CDR3 covers 13 residues. V was clipped by 8 bases and J by 11 bases, with 21 bases between them. CDR3 region: CASGEIPGPSYTF. The CDR3 nucleotides read TGTGCCAGCGGGGAAATTCCGGGACCGAGTTACACCTTC.

This clonotype appeared a few times. The chain couples TRBV18 to TRBJ1-5; D is possibly TRBD1 (6 bases). The CDR3 runs to 16 residues. Germline loops: CDR1 KGHSH, CDR2 LQKENI. Trimming took off 2 bases at V and 0 bases at J, with 11 bases between the two ends. CDR3 coding DNA: TGTGCCAGCTCACCAATGGGGGCAAATAGCAATCAGCCCCAGCATTTT. This translates into CASSPMGANSNQPQHF.

This clonotype was recorded at least ten times. V and J are TRBV4-1 and TRBJ2-1, with 10 positions matching TRBD1. The germline V gene has CDR1 MGHRA and CDR2 YSYEKL. V shed 3 bases, J shed 10 bases, and the junction held 9 bases outside the gene matches. This CDR3 is 15 amino acids long. CDR3 sequence reads: CASSQPGQGKGEQFF. CDR3 nucleotide sequence: TGCGCCAGCAGCCAGCCGGGACAGGGGAAGGGCGAGCAGTTCTTC.

The sample holds many counts of this clonotype. V is TRBV6-2 or TRBV6-3 and J is TRBJ2-3, with D possibly TRBD2 on 6 matching bases. The CDR3 consists of 13 residues. Germline values: CDR1 MNHEY, CDR2 SVGEGT. Trimming stripped 2 bases from V and 3 bases from J, with 6 bases between. The CDR3 reads CASSYGRTDTQYF. CDR3 nucleotides: TGTGCCAGCAGTTACGGGAGGACAGATACGCAGTATTTT.

This clonotype was picked up a small number of times. This chain joins TRBV12-3 or TRBV12-4 and TRBJ2-3; 9 bases fit TRBD1. V gave up 7 bases and J gave up 4 bases; unmatched junction bases: 6. The CDR3 is made up of 14 amino acids. Here the CDR3 DNA reads TGTGCCAGCACCAGGGACAGGGAACCAGATACGCAGTATTTT. Translated, it gives CASTRDREPDTQYF.

This clonotype was detected ten times or more. The chain has TRBV28 and TRBJ2-6; D gene uncertain. Germline assignment: CDR1 MDHEN and CDR2 SYDVKM. The CDR3 has 15 residues. Trimming left V 3 bases short and J 2 bases short, with 8 bases between. For the CDR3, the DNA is TGTGCCAGCAGTTTGCCCAAGACTGGGGCCAACGTCCTGACTTTC. Translating it yields CASSLPKTGANVLTF. The variable domain in full, completed from reference TRBV28 and TRBJ2-6, reads DVKVTQSSRYLVKRTGEKVFLECVQDMDHENMFWYRQDPGLGLRLIYFSYDVKMKEKGDIPEGYSVSREKKERFSLILESASTNQTSMYLCASSLPKTGANVLTFGAGSRLTVL.

This clonotype has just a few counts. The chain combines TRBV7-2 with TRBJ2-1, with TRBD2 matching 7 bases. V lost 1 base and J lost 5; bases outside the gene matches: 5. The CDR3 spans 15 residues. CDR1 and CDR2 (germline): SGHTA, FQGNSA. Written as DNA, the CDR3 is TGTGCCAGCAGCTTAGATTGGGGGGGAAACAATGAGCAGTTCTTC. Translation: CASSLDWGGNNEQFF. The full variable domain, completed using reference TRBV7-2 and TRBJ2-1, is GAGVSQSPSNKVTEKGKDVELRCDPISGHTALYWYRQSLGQGLEFLIYFQGNSAPDKSGLPSDRFSAERTGGSVSTLTIQRTQQEDSAVYLCASSLDWGGNNEQFFGPGTRLTVL.

This clonotype was detected a few times. The J gene is TRBJ2-1, the V gene TRBV20-1, with D tentatively TRBD1 (5 bases). This CDR3 region has 15 residues. Germline CDR1 and CDR2: DFQATT and SNEGSKA (reference sequence). Trimming took off 0 bases at V and 10 bases at J, with 19 bases between the two ends. CDR3 in amino acids: CSARDLLWGRGEQFF. The CDR3 nucleotides are TGCAGTGCTAGAGATCTGCTCTGGGGCCGTGGGGAGCAGTTCTTC.

The chain couples TRBV12-3 or TRBV12-4 to TRBJ2-2; D gene uncertain. Trimming left V 2 bases short and J 10 bases short, with 8 bases between. CDR3 length equals 12 residues. The CDR3 here is CASSLPDEELFF. DNA for the CDR3: TGTGCCAGCAGTTTACCAGACGAGGAGCTGTTTTTT.

The sample holds a few counts of this clonotype. The chain joins TRBV5-1 to TRBJ2-7, with 9 bases matching TRBD1. From germline, CDR1 is SGHRS and CDR2 YFSETQ. Trimming at V came to 4 bases and at J to 3 bases, leaving 5 bases not matched to a gene. The CDR3 length is 14 residues. Written as DNA, the CDR3 is TGCGCCAGCAGCCCAACGACAGGGGGCTACGAGCAGTACTTC. It translates to CASSPTTGGYEQYF.